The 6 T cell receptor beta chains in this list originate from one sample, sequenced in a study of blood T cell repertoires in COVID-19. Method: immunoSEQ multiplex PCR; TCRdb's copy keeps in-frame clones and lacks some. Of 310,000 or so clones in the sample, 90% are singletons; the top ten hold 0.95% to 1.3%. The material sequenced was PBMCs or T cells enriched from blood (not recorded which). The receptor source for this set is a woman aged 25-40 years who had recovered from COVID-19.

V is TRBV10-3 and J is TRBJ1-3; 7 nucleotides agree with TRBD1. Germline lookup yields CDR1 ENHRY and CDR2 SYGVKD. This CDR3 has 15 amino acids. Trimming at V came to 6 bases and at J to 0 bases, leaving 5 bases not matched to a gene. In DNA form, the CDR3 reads TGTGCCATCAGGACGGACAGGATCTCTGGAAACACCATATATTTT. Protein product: CAIRTDRISGNTIYF.

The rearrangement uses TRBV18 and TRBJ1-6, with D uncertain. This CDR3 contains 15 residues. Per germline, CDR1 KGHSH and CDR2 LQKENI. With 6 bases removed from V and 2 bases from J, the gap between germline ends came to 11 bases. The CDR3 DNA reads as TGTGCCAGCTCCGAACACGTAACCTATAATTCACCCCTCCACTTT. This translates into CASSEHVTYNSPLHF.

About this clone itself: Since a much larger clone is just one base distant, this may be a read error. The CDR3: CASSDNSGSTDTQYF. In DNA, the CDR3 is TGTGCCAGCAGTGACAATAGCGGGAGCACAGATACGCAGTATTTT. The genes are TRBV6-4 and TRBJ2-3; 7 bases match TRBD2. The CDR3 is 15 amino acids. J lost 0 bases, V lost 2 bases, and 2 bases had no gene match. Germline V gene data show CDR1 as MRHNA and CDR2 as SNTAGT.

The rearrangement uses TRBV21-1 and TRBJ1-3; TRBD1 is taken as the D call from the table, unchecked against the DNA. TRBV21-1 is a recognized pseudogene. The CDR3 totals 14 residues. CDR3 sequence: CASRNRGRGNTIYF. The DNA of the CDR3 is TGTGCCAGCAGGAACAGGGGGCGTGGAAACACCATATATTTT.

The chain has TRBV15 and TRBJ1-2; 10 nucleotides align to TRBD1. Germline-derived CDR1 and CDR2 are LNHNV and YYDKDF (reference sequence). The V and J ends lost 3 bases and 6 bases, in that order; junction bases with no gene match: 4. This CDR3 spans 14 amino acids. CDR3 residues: CATSSVGQGDGYTF. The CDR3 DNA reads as TGTGCCACCAGCAGTGTCGGACAGGGGGATGGCTACACCTTC.

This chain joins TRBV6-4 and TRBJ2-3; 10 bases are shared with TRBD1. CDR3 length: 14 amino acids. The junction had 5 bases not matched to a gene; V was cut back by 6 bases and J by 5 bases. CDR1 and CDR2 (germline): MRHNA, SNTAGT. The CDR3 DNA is TGTGCCAGCAGCAGACAGGGGGCGGGAGATACGCAGTATTTT. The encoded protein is CASSRQGAGDTQYF.